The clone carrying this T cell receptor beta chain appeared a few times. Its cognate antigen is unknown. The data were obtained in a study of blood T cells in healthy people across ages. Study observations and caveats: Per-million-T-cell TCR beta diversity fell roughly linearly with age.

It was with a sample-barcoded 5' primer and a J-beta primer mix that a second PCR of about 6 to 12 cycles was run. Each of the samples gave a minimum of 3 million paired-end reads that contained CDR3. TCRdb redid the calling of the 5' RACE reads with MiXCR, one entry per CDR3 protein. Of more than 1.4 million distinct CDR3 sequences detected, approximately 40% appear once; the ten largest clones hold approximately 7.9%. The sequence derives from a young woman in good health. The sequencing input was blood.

This CDR3 reads CASSYRSAEAFF. CDR3 DNA sequence: TGTGCCAGCAGTTACAGGTCGGCTGAAGCTTTCTTT. The chain has TRBV6-6 and TRBJ1-1; D is uncertain. Germline V CDR1 and CDR2: MNHNY, SVGAGI (reference sequence). The CDR3 has 12 residues. V lost 2 bases and J 6 bases, leaving 7 bases between the germline ends.